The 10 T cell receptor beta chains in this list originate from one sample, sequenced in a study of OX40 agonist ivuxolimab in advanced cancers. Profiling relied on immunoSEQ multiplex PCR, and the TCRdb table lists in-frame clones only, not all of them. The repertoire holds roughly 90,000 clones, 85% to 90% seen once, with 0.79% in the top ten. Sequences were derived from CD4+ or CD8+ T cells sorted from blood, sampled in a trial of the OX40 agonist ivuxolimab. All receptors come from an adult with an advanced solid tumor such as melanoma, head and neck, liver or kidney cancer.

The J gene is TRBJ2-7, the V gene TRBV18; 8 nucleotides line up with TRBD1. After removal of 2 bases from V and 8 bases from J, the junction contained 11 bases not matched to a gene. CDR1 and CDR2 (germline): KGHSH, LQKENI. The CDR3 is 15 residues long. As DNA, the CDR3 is TGTGCCAGCTCACCAACCAGGGGGCGCCTGGAGCAGCAGTACTTC. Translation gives CASSPTRGRLEQQYF.

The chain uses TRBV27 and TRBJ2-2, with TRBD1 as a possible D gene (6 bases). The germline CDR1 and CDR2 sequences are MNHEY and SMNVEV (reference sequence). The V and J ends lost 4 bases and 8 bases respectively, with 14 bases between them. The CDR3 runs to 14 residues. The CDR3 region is CASSSKQGVGELFF. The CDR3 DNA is TGTGCCAGCAGTTCTAAACAGGGAGTGGGGGAGCTGTTTTTT.

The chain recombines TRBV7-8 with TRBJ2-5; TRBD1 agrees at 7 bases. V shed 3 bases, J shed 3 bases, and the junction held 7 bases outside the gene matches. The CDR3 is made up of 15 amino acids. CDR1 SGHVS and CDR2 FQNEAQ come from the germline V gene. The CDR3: CASSFTGAHEETQYF. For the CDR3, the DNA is TGTGCCAGCAGCTTCACAGGGGCCCACGAAGAGACCCAGTACTTC.

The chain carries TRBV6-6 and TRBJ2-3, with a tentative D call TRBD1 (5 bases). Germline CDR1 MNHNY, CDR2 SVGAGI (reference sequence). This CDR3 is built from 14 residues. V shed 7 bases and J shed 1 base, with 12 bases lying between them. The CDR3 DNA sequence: TGTGCCAGCATCCAAGGGGCCCGCACAGATACGCAGTATTTT. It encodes CASIQGARTDTQYF.

In DNA form, the CDR3 reads TGTGCCAGCTCACTGCGGAGGGACTACGAGCAGTACTTC. This translates into CASSLRRDYEQYF. The chain links TRBV18 to TRBJ2-7, with D possibly being TRBD2 (6 bases). Trimming stripped 4 bases from V and 3 bases from J, with 10 bases between. The germline gives CDR1 KGHSH, CDR2 LQKENI. The length of the CDR3 is 13 residues.

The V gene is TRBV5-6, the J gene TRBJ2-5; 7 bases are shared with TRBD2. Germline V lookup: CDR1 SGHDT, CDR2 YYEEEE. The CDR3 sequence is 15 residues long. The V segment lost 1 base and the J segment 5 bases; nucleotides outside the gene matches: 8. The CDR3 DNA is TGTGCCAGCAGCTTGTCCGGGGGGATGTGGGAGACCCAGTACTTC. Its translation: CASSLSGGMWETQYF.

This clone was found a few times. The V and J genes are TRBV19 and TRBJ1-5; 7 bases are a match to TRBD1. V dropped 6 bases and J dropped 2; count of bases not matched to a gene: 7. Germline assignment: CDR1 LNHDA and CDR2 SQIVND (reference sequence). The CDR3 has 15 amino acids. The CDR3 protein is CASRTGIFGNQPQHF. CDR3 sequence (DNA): TGTGCCAGTAGGACAGGGATTTTTGGCAATCAGCCCCAGCATTTT.

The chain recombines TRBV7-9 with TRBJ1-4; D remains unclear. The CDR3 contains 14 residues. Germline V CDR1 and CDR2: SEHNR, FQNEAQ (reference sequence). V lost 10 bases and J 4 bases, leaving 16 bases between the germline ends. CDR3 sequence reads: CATRTGQINEKLFF. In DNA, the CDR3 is TGTGCCACTCGAACTGGGCAGATTAATGAAAAACTGTTTTTT.

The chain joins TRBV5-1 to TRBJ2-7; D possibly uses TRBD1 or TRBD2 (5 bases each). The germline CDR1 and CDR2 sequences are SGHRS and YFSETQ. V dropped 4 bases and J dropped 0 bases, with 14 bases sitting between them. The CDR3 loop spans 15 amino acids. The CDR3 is CASSIGTASSYEQYF. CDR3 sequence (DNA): TGCGCCAGCAGCATCGGGACGGCTAGCTCCTACGAGCAGTACTTC.

CDR3 protein: CASSQGTGANYGYTF. In DNA, the CDR3 is TGTGCCAGCAGTCAAGGGACAGGGGCTAACTATGGCTACACCTTC. V and J are TRBV28 and TRBJ1-2, with 10 positions matching TRBD1. There are 15 residues in the CDR3. The ends lost 5 bases at V and 0 bases at J; junction bases unmatched: 3. Germline V gene lookup returns CDR1 MDHEN and CDR2 SYDVKM.